Listed below are T cell receptor beta chains from one sample, sequenced in a study of OX40 agonist ivuxolimab in advanced cancers. Sequencing used immunoSEQ multiplex PCR; TCRdb keeps in-frame clones, though not all of them. The sample has roughly 48,000 clones, roughly 82% seen once. The sequenced sample was CD4+ or CD8+ T cells sorted from blood, obtained in a trial of the OX40 agonist ivuxolimab. Receptors originate from an adult with an advanced solid tumor such as melanoma, head and neck, liver or kidney cancer. CDR3s include the opening cysteine and the closing phenylalanine or tryptophan. The order of the fields is V gene, J gene, clone size, D gene, CDR3 protein, CDR3 DNA. A D gene is named only where the DNA matches it firmly. Clone size appears in some rows only: once, few, many, or a class for an expanded clone.

TRBV5-1	TRBJ1-4	few	-	CASSLGPGTNEKLFF	TGCGCCAGCAGCTTGGGTCCGGGGACTAATGAAAAACTGTTTTTT
TRBV5-6	TRBJ2-3	-	-	CASSPGHEDTQYF	TGTGCCAGCAGCCCGGGACACGAGGATACGCAGTATTTT
TRBV5-1	TRBJ2-7	medium-sized	-	CASSLRLTYEQYF	TGCGCCAGCAGCTTGCGGCTAACCTACGAGCAGTACTTC
TRBV5-6	TRBJ2-7	-	-	CASSPPQHLFYEQYF	TGTGCCAGCAGCCCCCCCCAGCACCTCTTCTACGAGCAGTACTTC
TRBV5-5	TRBJ1-1	-	TRBD1	CASTRTGANTEAFF	TGTGCCAGCACCCGGACAGGAGCGAACACTGAAGCTTTCTTT
TRBV11-3	TRBJ1-3	once	-	CASSFGFTLLAGNTIYF	TGTGCCAGCAGCTTCGGATTTACTCTTCTAGCTGGAAACACCATATATTTT
TRBV19	TRBJ2-3	-	TRBD1	CASSDRDSSTDTQYF	TGTGCCAGTAGTGACCGGGACAGCAGCACAGATACGCAGTATTTT
TRBV11-2	TRBJ1-3	-	-	CASSSGTTGNTIYF	TGTGCCAGCAGCTCCGGGACAACTGGAAACACCATATATTTT
TRBV29-1	TRBJ1-1	-	TRBD1	CSGDRGRTEAFF	TGCAGCGGGGACAGGGGGCGGACTGAAGCTTTCTTT
TRBV2	TRBJ2-3	-	-	CASRGESDTQYF	TGTGCCAGCAGGGGAGAATCAGATACGCAGTATTTT
TRBV6-6	TRBJ1-1	-	TRBD1	CASRGRDRKNTEAFF	TGTGCCAGCAGGGGTCGGGACAGGAAGAACACTGAAGCTTTCTTT
TRBV6-5	TRBJ1-5	-	-	CASSYSGSNQPQHF	TGTGCCAGCAGTTACTCGGGCAGCAATCAGCCCCAGCATTTT
TRBV21-1	TRBJ1-3	-	-	CASSNPDRPSSGNTIYF	TGTGCCAGCAGCAATCCGGACAGGCCCAGCTCTGGAAACACCATATATTTT
TRBV5-1	TRBJ2-7	few	-	CASSPVGYEQYF	TGCGCCAGCAGCCCGGTGGGCTACGAGCAGTACTTC
TRBV27	TRBJ2-7	medium-sized	-	CASSLISRVNEQYF	TGTGCCAGCAGTTTAATCAGCAGGGTGAACGAGCAGTACTTC
TRBV7-3	TRBJ1-2	-	-	CASTPGGGSGGYTF	TGTGCCAGCACCCCCGGAGGGGGTTCTGGTGGCTACACCTTC
TRBV6-1	TRBJ1-2	once	-	CAISEFGGMDYGYTF	TGTGCCATCAGTGAATTTGGGGGTATGGACTATGGCTACACCTTC
TRBV2	TRBJ2-7	few	TRBD1	CASRADRAYEQYF	TGTGCCAGCAGGGCGGACAGGGCCTACGAGCAGTACTTC
TRBV9	TRBJ1-2	-	TRBD1	CASSSPYGTEALYGYTF	TGTGCCAGCAGCTCCCCCTATGGGACAGAAGCTCTTTATGGCTACACCTTC
TRBV6-1	TRBJ1-1	-	-	CAIWGSWTEAFF	TGTGCCATTTGGGGGTCCTGGACTGAAGCTTTCTTT
TRBV4-1	TRBJ1-5	-	-	CASSQDVHGVGQPQHF	TGCGCCAGCAGCCAAGATGTTCACGGGGTGGGTCAGCCCCAGCATTTT
TRBV10-3	TRBJ1-2	-	TRBD1	CAISGGQGTFPYNYGYTF	TGTGCCATCAGTGGGGGACAGGGGACATTTCCCTATAACTATGGCTACACCTTC
TRBV7-3	TRBJ2-2	once	-	CASSLQGITGELFF	TGTGCCAGCAGCTTACAGGGGATTACTGGGGAGCTGTTTTTT
TRBV2	TRBJ1-5	-	-	CASSGSRQPQHF	TGTGCCAGCAGTGGCAGTCGACAGCCCCAGCATTTT
TRBV15	TRBJ1-4	once	-	CATSKEYKGKLFF	TGTGCCACCAGTAAAGAGTATAAGGGAAAACTGTTTTTT
TRBV29-1	TRBJ2-1	-	TRBD2	CSVEDLRAGVGNEQFF	TGCAGCGTTGAAGATCTTAGGGCGGGAGTCGGTAATGAGCAGTTCTTC
TRBV2	TRBJ1-4	-	-	CASTKSERGEKLFF	TGTGCCAGCACTAAGTCCGAGAGGGGTGAAAAACTGTTTTTT